This TCR beta chain was sequenced for a study of blood T cell repertoires in COVID-19. Study-level information: From T cells, B-cell-depleted T cells, or PBMCs came the material, which was cDNA or gDNA.

The CDR3 has 17 residues. CDR1 and CDR2 from the germline V gene are MDHEN and SYDVKM. With 7 bases removed from V and 0 bases from J, the gap between germline ends came to 19 bases. Authors' processing steps: Estimates of nucleated cell counts were drawn from the amplification of reference gene primers. Produced via immunoSEQ multiplex PCR; TCRdb's table is partial and in-frame only. That table is the source of V, J and clone size, and D and trimming were worked out from the DNA. The data contain under 250,000 clones, 80% of them singletons. This clone was detected only once. Sequenced sample: peripheral blood. This TCR derives from a woman in her sixties or seventies with acute or convalescent COVID-19. V usage is TRBV28 and J usage is TRBJ1-5; D is possibly TRBD1 (6 bases). The CDR3 here is CASILPRTDYSNQPQHF. In DNA form, the CDR3 reads TGTGCCAGCATTCTACCCCGGACAGATTATAGCAATCAGCCCCAGCATTTT. The entire variable domain, with the rest obtained from reference TRBV28 and TRBJ1-5, is as follows: DVKVTQSSRYLVKRTGEKVFLECVQDMDHENMFWYRQDPGLGLRLIYFSYDVKMKEKGDIPEGYSVSREKKERFSLILESASTNQTSMYLCASILPRTDYSNQPQHFGDGTRLSIL.